Sequencing of this T cell receptor beta chain was carried out in a study of T cells in localized non-small cell lung cancer. The study's findings and limits: Paired adjacent lung recovered a median around 60 of the top 100 tumor clones. Those with higher blood T cell density had longer overall survival. Measurement of T cell clonality placed uninvolved adjacent lung highest, above the level in tumor.

The table came from immunoSEQ multiplex PCR; TCRdb's copy has only in-frame clones and leaves some out. This sample yields around 41,000 clones, of which roughly 86% are seen a single time; approximately 6.4% belongs to the top ten. A word on this clone: What it recognizes is unknown.

Germline CDR1 LNHNV, CDR2 YYDKDF (reference sequence). The ends lost 0 bases at V and 4 bases at J; junction bases unmatched: 4. There are 15 residues in the CDR3. This sequence was found in a man aged 40-75 years with stage I lung adenocarcinoma. This chain links TRBV15 with TRBJ2-5; the match to TRBD2 covers 8 bases. The sample consisted of peripheral blood, taken before any cancer treatment. The CDR3 loop reads CATSRESSGIETQYF. Written as DNA, the CDR3 is TGTGCCACCAGCAGAGAGAGTAGCGGGATAGAGACCCAGTACTTC.